These 32 T cell receptor beta chains were sequenced from one sample in a study of T cell repertoires in cytomegalovirus infection. The antigens of these receptors remain unknown. TCRdb redid the calling of the reads with MiXCR, one entry per CDR3 protein. The sample shows hundreds of thousands of distinct CDR3 sequences, 25% to 40% of them seen only once. The source material was cultured CD8+ T cells from PBMCs, sampled from culture after CMV antigen stimulation. The receptors derive from a human donor in good health (CMV status not recorded). Some clones in this sample may be carry-over from other donors' samples.

This rearrangement joins TRBV5-4 to TRBJ1-1; 9 bases match TRBD1. Germline V gives CDR1 SGHNT, CDR2 YYREEE (reference sequence). The length of the CDR3 is 14 residues. V lost 5 bases and J lost 5; bases outside the gene matches: 7. This CDR3 is CASSTDRGRTEAFF. DNA of the CDR3: TGTGCCAGCAGTACCGACAGGGGGAGGACTGAAGCTTTCTTT.

The chain has TRBV7-9 and TRBJ2-1, with 9 nucleotides matching TRBD1. Germline values: CDR1 SEHNR, CDR2 FQNEAQ (reference sequence). After removal of 6 bases from V and 5 bases from J, the junction contained 5 bases not matched to a gene. The CDR3 covers 14 residues. CDR3: CASSYGTGHNEQFF. DNA of the CDR3: TGTGCCAGCAGTTACGGGACAGGGCACAATGAGCAGTTCTTC.

This clonotype has a count of ten or more. V usage is TRBV6-1 and J usage is TRBJ2-7; 8 nucleotides align to TRBD1. The CDR3 is made up of 13 amino acids. V gave up 6 bases and J gave up 6 bases; unmatched junction bases: 7. Germline-derived CDR1 and CDR2 are MNHNS and SASEGT. The CDR3 here is CASSARGPGEQYV. The CDR3 DNA follows: TGTGCCAGCAGCGCCAGGGGGCCAGGCGAGCAGTACGTC.

The chain recombines TRBV6-5 with TRBJ2-5; the match to TRBD1 covers 11 bases. The CDR3 spans 17 residues. Per the germline V gene, CDR1 is MNHEY and CDR2 is SVGAGI. The J segment lost 9 bases and the V segment lost 11 bases, leaving 23 bases of the junction unmatched. Here the CDR3 DNA reads TGTGCCGGCAAGGGACAGGGGGTAAAAGACCCAGTACGGGCCCAGTACTTC. Translating gives CAGKGQGVKDPVRAQYF.

This clonotype was counted at least ten times. DNA of the CDR3: TGTGCCAGCAGACCCCAGGGCCCCACCTTCTACGAGCAGTACGTC. Its translation: CASRPQGPTFYEQYV. V gene TRBV6-1 combines with J gene TRBJ2-7; TRBD1 is a possible D gene (5 bases). The length of the CDR3 is 15 residues. Germline V gene sequence: CDR1 MNHNS, CDR2 SASEGT. Trimming shortened V by 6 bases and J by 3 bases, and 18 bases separated the two germline ends.

This chain connects TRBV6-5 to TRBJ1-2; 7 positions agree with TRBD1. V was clipped by 4 bases and J by 5 bases; unmatched bases: 7. The CDR3 sequence is 14 residues long. In germline, CDR1 is MNHEY, CDR2 SVGAGI. The CDR3: CASSSQTGLYGYTF. In DNA form, the CDR3 reads TGTGCCAGCAGTTCCCAGACAGGGTTGTATGGCTACACCTTC.

At least ten counts were recorded for this clonotype. The J gene is TRBJ2-1, the V gene TRBV7-9; 9 nucleotides match TRBD1. Germline CDR1 reads SEHNR; CDR2 reads FQNEAQ (reference sequence). V lost 5 bases and J lost 8; bases outside the gene matches: 7. CDR3 size: 14 residues. The CDR3 loop reads CASSSGTGWYEQFF. The CDR3 region has the DNA TGTGCCAGCAGCAGCGGGACAGGGTGGTATGAGCAGTTCTTC.

V is TRBV20-1 and J is TRBJ2-4, with 13 bases lining up with TRBD2. The CDR3 is 16 amino acids. Germline V lookup: CDR1 DFQATT, CDR2 SNEGSKA (reference sequence). J lost 5 bases, V lost 0 bases, and 4 bases had no gene match. CDR3 region: CSARDLLAGGENIQYF. CDR3 bases: TGCAGTGCTAGAGATCTACTAGCGGGGGGGGAAAACATTCAGTACTTC.

The chain carries TRBV12-5 and TRBJ1-2; D is possibly TRBD1 (6 bases). The germline CDR1 and CDR2 sequences are LGHNT and FRNRAP. The CDR3 covers 11 residues. V was pared by 7 bases and J by 8 bases, with 11 bases between. The CDR3 loop reads CASVLGAGYTF. In DNA, the CDR3 is TGTGCTAGTGTCCTGGGGGCAGGCTACACCTTC.

With regard to this clonotype: Just one base apart from a much larger clone, this may be a read error. The chain recombines TRBV6-6 with TRBJ2-7; 8 positions agree with TRBD1. There are 16 residues in the CDR3. Germline values: CDR1 MNHNY, CDR2 SVGAGI (reference sequence). CDR3 region: CANSYLVTGVSYEQYF. The CDR3 nucleotides read TGTGCCAACAGTTACTTAGTGACAGGGGTATCCTACGAGCAGTACTTC.

This chain links TRBV5-5 with TRBJ1-2, with a tentative D call TRBD1 (6 bases). Germline lookup yields CDR1 SGHKS and CDR2 YYEKEE (reference sequence). The length of the CDR3 is 17 residues. V dropped 4 bases and J dropped 4 bases, with 23 bases sitting between them. CDR3 protein: CASSPGALTDFGYGYTF. The CDR3 region has the DNA TGTGCCAGCAGCCCAGGGGCCCTAACAGATTTCGGCTATGGCTACACCTTC.

As for this clonotype: A much larger clonotype is one base distant, so this may be a read error. V usage is TRBV7-2 and J usage is TRBJ2-1, with TRBD2 as a possible D gene (5 bases). CDR1 and CDR2 from the germline V gene are SGHTA and FQGNSA. The CDR3 length is 18 residues. Trimming took off 1 base at V and 5 bases at J, with 21 bases between the two ends. CDR3 in amino acids: CASSLDAFIRSGDNEQFF. DNA of the CDR3: TGTGCCAGCAGCTTAGACGCATTTATTAGGAGCGGTGACAATGAGCAGTTCTTC. The complete variable domain, with remaining parts taken from reference TRBV7-2 and TRBJ2-1, reads GAGVSQSPSNKVTEKGKDVELRCDPISGHTALYWYRQSLGQGLEFLIYFQGNSAPDKSGLPSDRFSAERTGGSVSTLTIQRTQQEDSAVYLCASSLDAFIRSGDNEQFFGPGTRLTVL.

The rearrangement joins TRBV7-9 to TRBJ1-6; D ambiguous. With 5 bases removed from V and 6 bases from J, the gap between germline ends came to 11 bases. CDR1 is SEHNR, CDR2 FQNEAQ, per germline (reference sequence). The CDR3 contains 14 residues. In DNA form, the CDR3 reads TGTGCCAGCAGCGTCCCCCGGGGTAATTCACCCCTCCACTTT. Protein sequence: CASSVPRGNSPLHF.

The CDR3 loop reads CASSYQPFPGGSGANVLTF. The CDR3, as DNA: TGTGCCAGCAGTTACCAGCCCTTTCCGGGGGGCTCTGGGGCCAACGTCCTGACTTTC. The chain combines TRBV6-2 or TRBV6-3 with TRBJ2-6; 7 nucleotides agree with TRBD2. The V segment lost 2 bases and the J segment 0 bases; nucleotides outside the gene matches: 10. The CDR3 is 19 residues long. CDR1 and CDR2 from the germline V gene are MNHEY and SVGEGT.

This clonotype was counted between two and nine times. This chain uses TRBV12-3 or TRBV12-4 with TRBJ2-2; 8 nucleotides agree with TRBD2. Germline trimming cut 5 bases from V and 1 base from J; bases unmatched to any gene: 3. The CDR3 is made up of 15 amino acids. CDR3 protein: CASSGGLGNTGELFF. In nucleotides, the CDR3 is TGTGCCAGCAGTGGGGGACTAGGGAACACCGGGGAGCTGTTTTTT.

This clonotype was seen at least ten times. The rearrangement links TRBV27 to TRBJ2-5, with 12 bases fitting TRBD1. This CDR3 contains 17 residues. Germline V gene sequence: CDR1 MNHEY, CDR2 SMNVEV (reference sequence). V lost 5 bases and J lost 4; bases outside the gene matches: 11. This CDR3 is CASSPTSWDRGRETQYF. Written as DNA, the CDR3 is TGTGCCAGCAGTCCGACCTCATGGGACAGGGGGCGAGAGACCCAGTACTTC.

This clonotype turned up a few times. The chain combines TRBV7-9 with TRBJ1-1; D gene uncertain. The CDR3 sequence is 15 residues long. Germline values: CDR1 SEHNR, CDR2 FQNEAQ (reference sequence). Trimming took off 3 bases at V and 0 bases at J, with 11 bases between the two ends. The CDR3 sequence is CASSFRPEMNTEAFF. In nucleotides, the CDR3 is TGTGCCAGCAGCTTTAGGCCAGAAATGAACACTGAAGCTTTCTTT.

The chain combines TRBV20-1 with TRBJ2-1, with 9 bases aligning to TRBD1. Germline trimming cut 6 bases from V and 9 bases from J; bases unmatched to any gene: 12. Germline V gene data show CDR1 as DFQATT and CDR2 as SNEGSKA (reference sequence). The CDR3 consists of 14 residues. CDR3 nucleotides: TGCAGTGCCCACCGGGACAGGGTCTGGATTGAGCAGTTCTTC. Translation gives CSAHRDRVWIEQFF.

This clonotype was counted between two and nine times. This chain links TRBV4-1 with TRBJ2-7; 8 positions agree with TRBD1. V shed 4 bases, J shed 3 bases, and the junction held 5 bases outside the gene matches. Germline CDR1 and CDR2: MGHRA and YSYEKL. This CDR3 contains 14 residues. The CDR3 loop is CASSPRTGHYEQYV. CDR3 coding DNA: TGCGCCAGCAGCCCGCGGACAGGGCACTACGAGCAGTACGTC.

The chain carries TRBV7-9 and TRBJ2-7; the D gene could be TRBD1 or TRBD2 (6 bases each). Germline V CDR1 and CDR2: SEHNR, FQNEAQ (reference sequence). Trimming shortened V by 5 bases and J by 0 bases, and 17 bases separated the two germline ends. The CDR3 is 16 amino acids. CDR3 bases: TGTGCCAGCAGCCAGAACGGGGGACAAAACTCCTACGAGCAGTACTTC. Protein: CASSQNGGQNSYEQYF.

Ten or more counts support this clonotype. Relative to the germline gene, one junction end is altered; a read error may explain this. V and J are TRBV7-2 and TRBJ2-2; D is tentatively TRBD1 or TRBD2 (6 bases each). The CDR3 contains 15 residues. From germline, CDR1 is SGHTA and CDR2 FQGNSA. The CDR3 DNA follows: TGTGCCAGCAGCTTAGAGGGGGGAGGCACCAGGGAGCTGTTTTTT. It yields the protein CASSLEGGGTRELFF.

This clonotype was counted at least ten times. The chain carries TRBV7-9 and TRBJ2-4; D gene uncertain. The CDR3 loop spans 15 amino acids. The germline CDR1 and CDR2 sequences are SEHNR and FQNEAQ (reference sequence). V was clipped by 5 bases and J by 3 bases, with 14 bases between them. As DNA, the CDR3 is TGTGCCAGCAGCCGTGGATATGACGGCAAAAACATTCAGTACTTC. This gives the protein CASSRGYDGKNIQYF.

This clonotype was seen a handful of times. The CDR3 coding sequence is TGTGCCAGCAGACCTATCAGCGGACTGGGAGATACGCAGTATTTT. Its translation: CASRPISGLGDTQYF. The J gene is TRBJ2-3, the V gene TRBV12-3 or TRBV12-4, with D perhaps matching TRBD2 (5 bases). The CDR3 sequence is 15 residues long. V was cut by 6 bases and J by 5 bases, with 18 bases left in between.

The chain has TRBV6-2 or TRBV6-3 and TRBJ1-5; 7 positions match TRBD1. Germline CDR1 MNHEY, CDR2 SVGEGT. The CDR3 spans 17 residues. Trimming took 2 bases from V and 3 from J; bases not matched to a gene: 10. The CDR3 DNA follows: TGTGCCAGCAGTTACCCCCGGTACAGGGGAACCAATCAGCCCCAGCATTTT. Its translation is CASSYPRYRGTNQPQHF.

This chain connects TRBV2 to TRBJ1-2; no clear D. Germline V CDR1 and CDR2: SNHLY, FYNNEI. Trimming cost V 0 bases and J 5 bases, with 10 bases left between them. CDR3 length: 14 residues. The CDR3 loop is CASSEALSLYGYTF. The CDR3 bases are TGTGCCAGCAGTGAAGCGCTCTCGCTTTATGGCTACACCTTC.

The gene calls are TRBV5-6 and TRBJ1-4, with a tentative D call TRBD1 (6 bases). Germline V gene data show CDR1 as SGHDT and CDR2 as YYEEEE. There are 14 residues in the CDR3. Trimming stripped 0 bases from V and 5 bases from J, with 8 bases between. This CDR3 reads CASSLVQGNEKLFF. CDR3 nucleotides: TGTGCCAGCAGCTTGGTACAGGGAAATGAAAAACTGTTTTTT.

The chain has TRBV7-6 and TRBJ2-6; the D is unclear. The length of the CDR3 is 17 residues. Trimming left V 4 bases short and J 0 bases short, with 13 bases between. CDR1 and CDR2 (germline): SGHVS, FNYEAQ. The CDR3 bases are TGTGCCAGCAGCTCCTCGACGGACCACTCTGGGGCCAACGTCCTGACTTTC. Protein sequence: CASSSSTDHSGANVLTF.

This clonotype was found a few times. The genes are TRBV6-2 or TRBV6-3 and TRBJ2-1, with D maybe TRBD1 (5 bases). The CDR3 totals 15 residues. The germline V and J ends were trimmed by 0 bases and 10 bases, with 16 bases remaining between them. Germline CDR1 reads MNHEY; CDR2 reads SVGEGT. CDR3 in amino acids: CASSYSFTGIPEQFF. The CDR3 DNA sequence: TGTGCCAGCAGTTACTCGTTTACAGGTATCCCCGAGCAGTTCTTC.

The chain couples TRBV20-1 to TRBJ2-5; no definite D call. The CDR3 has 14 residues. The V end lost 0 bases, the J end lost 4 bases, and 12 bases lay between the germline ends. Germline V gives CDR1 DFQATT, CDR2 SNEGSKA (reference sequence). CDR3 region: CSARDFWDAETQYF. Written as DNA, the CDR3 is TGCAGTGCTAGAGATTTTTGGGATGCAGAGACCCAGTACTTC.

The genes are TRBV7-6 and TRBJ2-2, with 9 positions matching TRBD2. The CDR3 totals 15 residues. The V segment lost 5 bases and the J segment 6 bases; nucleotides outside the gene matches: 7. Germline V gives CDR1 SGHVS, CDR2 FNYEAQ. The CDR3 loop reads CASSQTSGFPGELFF. DNA for the CDR3: TGTGCCAGCAGCCAAACTAGCGGGTTTCCCGGGGAGCTGTTTTTT.

The V and J genes are TRBV27 and TRBJ1-6; TRBD1 is a possible D gene (6 bases). V was clipped by 3 bases and J by 8 bases, with 11 bases between them. Germline assignment: CDR1 MNHEY and CDR2 SMNVEV (reference sequence). The CDR3 extends over 14 amino acids. The CDR3: CASSFHRVDSPLHF. As DNA, the CDR3 is TGTGCCAGCAGTTTTCACAGGGTTGATTCACCCCTCCACTTT.

The chain's CDR3 is CASSPWGPNTEAFF. As DNA, the CDR3 is TGTGCCAGCAGTCCGTGGGGACCGAACACTGAAGCTTTCTTT. The chain couples TRBV12-3 or TRBV12-4 to TRBJ1-1; TRBD1 might be the D (5 bases). Trimming cost V 5 bases and J 1 base, with 11 bases left between them. The CDR3 is 14 residues long.